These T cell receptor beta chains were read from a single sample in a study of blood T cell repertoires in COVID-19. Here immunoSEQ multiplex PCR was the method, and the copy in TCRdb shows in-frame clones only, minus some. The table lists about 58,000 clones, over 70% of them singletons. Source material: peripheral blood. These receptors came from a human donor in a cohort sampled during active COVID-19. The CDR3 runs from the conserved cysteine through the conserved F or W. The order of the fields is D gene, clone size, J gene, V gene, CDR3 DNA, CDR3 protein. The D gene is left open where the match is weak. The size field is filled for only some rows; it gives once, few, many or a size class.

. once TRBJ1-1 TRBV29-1 TGCAGCGCTGGGACAATGGGGACTGAAGCTTTCTTT CSAGTMGTEAFF
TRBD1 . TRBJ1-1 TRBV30 TGTGCCTGGAGTGTAGGTCGGGACAGGTCTGAAGCTTTCTTT CAWSVGRDRSEAFF
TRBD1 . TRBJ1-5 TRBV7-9 TGTGCCAGCAGCAGAACCCCGGGACAGGGAGTAAATCAGCCCCAGCATTTT CASSRTPGQGVNQPQHF
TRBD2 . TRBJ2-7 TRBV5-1 TGCGCCAGCAGCTTAGGGCGGGAGGGCCTTAAGTACTTC CASSLGREGLKYF
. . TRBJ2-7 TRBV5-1 TGCGCCAGCAGCTTGACAGCTACGACCTCCTACGAGCAGTACTTC CASSLTATTSYEQYF
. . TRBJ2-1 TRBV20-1 TGCAGTGCTACTCCCGTTAATGAGCAGTTCTTC CSATPVNEQFF
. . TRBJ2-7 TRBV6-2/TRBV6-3 TGTGCCAGCAGCTTTATCCAACGACGGGAAACGTTTTGCTTC CASSFIQRRETFCF
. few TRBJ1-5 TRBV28 TGTGCCAGCAGTGCCCAGGCGGGCTATCAGCCCCAGCATTTT CASSAQAGYQPQHF
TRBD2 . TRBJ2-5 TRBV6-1 TGTGCCAGCAGTGAAGCTAGCGGGGGGCAAGAGACCCAGTACTTC CASSEASGGQETQYF
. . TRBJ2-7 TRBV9 TGTGCCAGCAGCGTAGATAGCGGTCCCCTCTACGAGCAGTACTTC CASSVDSGPLYEQYF
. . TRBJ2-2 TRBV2 TGTGCCAGCAGTCCGGGATACACCGGGGAGCTGTTTTTT CASSPGYTGELFF
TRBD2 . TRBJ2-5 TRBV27 TGTGCCAGCAGTCCACGGGGGGGCTGGGAGACCCAGTACTTC CASSPRGGWETQYF
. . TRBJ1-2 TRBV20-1 TGCAGTGCTAGTTACGGGGTGCGGACCTTC CSASYGVRTF
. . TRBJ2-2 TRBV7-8 TGTGCCAGCAGCTTAGTCCAAGCGACCGGGGAGCTGTTTTTT CASSLVQATGELFF
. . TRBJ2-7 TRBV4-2 TGTGCCAGCAGCCAAGATACTAGCCGCTATTCCTACGAGCAGTACTTC CASSQDTSRYSYEQYF
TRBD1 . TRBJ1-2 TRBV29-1 TGCAGCGGCCGACAGGGGAACTATGGCTACACCTTC CSGRQGNYGYTF
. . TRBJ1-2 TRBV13 TGTGCCAGCAGCTTAACAGGTCGGAACTATGGCTACACCTTC CASSLTGRNYGYTF